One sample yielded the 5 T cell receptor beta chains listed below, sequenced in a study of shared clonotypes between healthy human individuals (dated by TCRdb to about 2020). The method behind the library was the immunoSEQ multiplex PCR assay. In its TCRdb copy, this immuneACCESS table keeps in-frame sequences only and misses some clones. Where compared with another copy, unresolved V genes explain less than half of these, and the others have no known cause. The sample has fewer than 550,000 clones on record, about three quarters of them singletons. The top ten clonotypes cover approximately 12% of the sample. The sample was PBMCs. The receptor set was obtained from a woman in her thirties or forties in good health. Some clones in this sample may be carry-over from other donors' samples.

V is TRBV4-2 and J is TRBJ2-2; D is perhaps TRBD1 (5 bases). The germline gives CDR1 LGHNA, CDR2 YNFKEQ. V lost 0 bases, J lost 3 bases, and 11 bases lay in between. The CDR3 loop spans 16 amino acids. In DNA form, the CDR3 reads TGTGCCAGCAGCCAAGATAAAGGGGAATACACCGGGGAGCTGTTTTTT. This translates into CASSQDKGEYTGELFF.

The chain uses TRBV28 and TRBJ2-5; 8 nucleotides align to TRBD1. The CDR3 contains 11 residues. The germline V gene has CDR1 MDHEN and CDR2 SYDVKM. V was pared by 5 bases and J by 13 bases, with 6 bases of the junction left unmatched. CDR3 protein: CASSLDRDSYF. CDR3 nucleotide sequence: TGTGCCAGCAGTCTGGACAGGGATTCGTACTTC.

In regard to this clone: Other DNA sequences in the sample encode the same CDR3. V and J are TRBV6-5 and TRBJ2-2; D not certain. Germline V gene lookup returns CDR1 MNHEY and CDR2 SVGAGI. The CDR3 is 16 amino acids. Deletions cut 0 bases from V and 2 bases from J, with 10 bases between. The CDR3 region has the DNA TGTGCCAGCAGTTACTCGCCGACGGGCAACACCGGGGAGCTGTTTTTT. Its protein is CASSYSPTGNTGELFF.

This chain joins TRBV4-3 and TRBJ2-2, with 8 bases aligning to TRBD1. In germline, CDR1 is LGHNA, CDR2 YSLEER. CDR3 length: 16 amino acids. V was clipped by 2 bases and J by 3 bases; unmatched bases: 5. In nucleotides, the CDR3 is TGCGCCAGCAGCCAACCGGGACAGGACTACACCGGGGAGCTGTTTTTT. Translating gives CASSQPGQDYTGELFF.

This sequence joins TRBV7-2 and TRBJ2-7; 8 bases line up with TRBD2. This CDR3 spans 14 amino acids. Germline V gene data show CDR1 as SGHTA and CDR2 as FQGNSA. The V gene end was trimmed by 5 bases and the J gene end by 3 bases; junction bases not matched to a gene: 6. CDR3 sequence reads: CASSEGLAYYEQYF. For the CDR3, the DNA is TGTGCCAGCAGCGAAGGACTAGCCTACTACGAGCAGTACTTC. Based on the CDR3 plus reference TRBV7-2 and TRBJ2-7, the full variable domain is GAGVSQSPSNKVTEKGKDVELRCDPISGHTALYWYRQSLGQGLEFLIYFQGNSAPDKSGLPSDRFSAERTGGSVSTLTIQRTQQEDSAVYLCASSEGLAYYEQYFGPGTRLTVT.